This TCR beta chain derives from a study of T cell responses to AZD1222 COVID-19 vaccine listed by TCRdb under 2021. A note on the overall study: A total of under 250 trial participants underwent TCR sequencing, of whom around 210 had received two doses of AZD1222 and some 26 had received two doses of the MenACWY control vaccine. Trial participants were enrolled into age subgroups of 18-55, 56-69 and 70-plus years, which contained about 160, 30 and 59 TCR-sequenced participants, respectively. The paper's findings and limits, for the study overall: No day 14 peak-response samples were available, so repertoires were characterized only after the peak T cell response. The 56-69-year group was small, and its depth increase did not reach significance, likely because of low power. Only six AZD1222 recipients were SARS-CoV-2 seropositive at baseline, limiting conclusions about previously exposed vaccinees. CD4 TCRs associated with the vaccine covered the entire spike protein, and the dominant responses were in regions 160-218 and 743-854. Participants were mostly white British and included more females than males, and it was suggested by the authors that clonal diversity may have been underestimated. Nearly half of unique spike-specific TCRs reportedly recognized epitopes outside regions mutated in the B.1.351 and B.1.1.7 variants. A significant rise in spike-specific TCR breadth and depth was observed after two AZD1222 doses relative to day 0 and relative to MenACWY recipients.

Read against the paper, the sample's time point label means: about 28 days (+/-7) after the second vaccine dose. AZD1222 recipients with second doses at about 4 weeks or about 12 weeks were pooled, because spike-specific TCR depth and breadth did not differ between schedules. Samples from vaccinated people were obtained from the UK trials COV001 and COV002, which included a single-blind randomized controlled phase 2/3 trial of AZD1222 (ChAdOx1 nCoV-19) in healthy adults. For TCRbeta chain sequencing, PBMC samples from trial participants were taken at day 0 and at day 28 after the second dose. The CDR3 regions of human TCRbeta chains were subjected to immunosequencing. The original pipeline was this. Repertoire TCRs were matched against a reference library of SARS-CoV-2-specific TCRs generated with the MIRA antigen-specificity platform. Breadth was defined as the fraction of unique TCRs that were SARS-CoV-2-associated. Depth was defined as the fraction of total T cells that were SARS-CoV-2-associated. Using the MIRA data, each spike-specific TCR was assigned both to the spike region to which the TCR was reactive and to a CD4 or CD8 class. Log10-transformed breadth and depth values were compared by one-way ANOVA with Sidak's multiple comparisons tests. As stored in TCRdb, this immuneACCESS dataset retains in-frame rearrangements with V and J assigned. A fraction of the clones does not appear; measured against another copy, unresolved V genes explain less than half of the discrepancy, and the remainder lacks a known reason. D and trimming were read from the DNA, whereas the V and J calls and clone size are those reported in that table. The sample table contains some 84,000 clones; only one count was recorded for roughly 88% of them. The ten largest clones represent about 12% of the sample.

V is clipped by 2 bases and J by 3 bases, and the sequence between their germline boundaries is 16 bases long. Via the germline V gene, CDR1 is MNHEY and CDR2 SVGAGI. CDR3 length: 16 amino acids, cysteine to phenylalanine. Of the read, only the CDR3 DNA is kept; its 48 bases are in frame from base 1. This clone was seen just once. Its antigen is unknown. Base qualities are missing; no much larger clone stands one base away. The sequence is built from TRBV6-5 and TRBJ1-1; the D gene cannot be resolved reliably. The TCR originated in an adult who received the AZD1222 COVID-19 vaccine. This sample comprised peripheral blood, obtained 28 days after the second AZD1222 dose. The CDR3 loop reads CASSYPSDSSDTEAFF. At the DNA level, the sequence is TGTGCCAGCAGTTACCCTAGCGACTCGAGCGACACTGAAGCTTTCTTT.